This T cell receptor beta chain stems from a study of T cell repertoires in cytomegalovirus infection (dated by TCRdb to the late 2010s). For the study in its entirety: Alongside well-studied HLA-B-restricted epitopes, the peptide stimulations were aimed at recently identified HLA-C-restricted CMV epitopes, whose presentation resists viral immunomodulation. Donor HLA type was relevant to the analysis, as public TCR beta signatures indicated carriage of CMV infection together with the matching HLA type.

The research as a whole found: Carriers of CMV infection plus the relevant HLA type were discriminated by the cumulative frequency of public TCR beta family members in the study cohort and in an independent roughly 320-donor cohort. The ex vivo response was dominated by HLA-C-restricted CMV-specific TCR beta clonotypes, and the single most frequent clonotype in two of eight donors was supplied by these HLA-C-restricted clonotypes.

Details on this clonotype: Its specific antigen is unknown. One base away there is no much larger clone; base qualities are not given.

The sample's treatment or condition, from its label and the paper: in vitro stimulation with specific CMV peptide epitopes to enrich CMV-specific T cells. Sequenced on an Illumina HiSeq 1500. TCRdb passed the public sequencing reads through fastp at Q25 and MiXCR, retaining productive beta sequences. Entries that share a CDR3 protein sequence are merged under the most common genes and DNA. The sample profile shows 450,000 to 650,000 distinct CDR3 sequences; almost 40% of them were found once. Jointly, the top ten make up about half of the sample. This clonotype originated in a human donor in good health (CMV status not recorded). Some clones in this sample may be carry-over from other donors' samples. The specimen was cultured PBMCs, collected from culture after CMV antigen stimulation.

The DNA is as follows: TGTGCCACCAGCAGGTACCCTCCATCGGGACTAGCGGGCCCGAGCTCCTACAATGAGCAGTTCTTC. This encodes CATSRYPPSGLAGPSSYNEQFF. This receptor chain uses TRBV15 and TRBJ2-1; TRBD2 fits 12 bases in the junction. Including the terminal cysteine and phenylalanine, the CDR3 comprises 22 residues. The kept DNA is CDR3 alone, 66 bases in frame from the first base. V is trimmed back by 3 bases and J by 0 bases, and the junction contains 18 bases that no gene match accounts for. For CDR1 and CDR2, the germline V gene (reference sequence) lists LNHNV and YYDKDF.